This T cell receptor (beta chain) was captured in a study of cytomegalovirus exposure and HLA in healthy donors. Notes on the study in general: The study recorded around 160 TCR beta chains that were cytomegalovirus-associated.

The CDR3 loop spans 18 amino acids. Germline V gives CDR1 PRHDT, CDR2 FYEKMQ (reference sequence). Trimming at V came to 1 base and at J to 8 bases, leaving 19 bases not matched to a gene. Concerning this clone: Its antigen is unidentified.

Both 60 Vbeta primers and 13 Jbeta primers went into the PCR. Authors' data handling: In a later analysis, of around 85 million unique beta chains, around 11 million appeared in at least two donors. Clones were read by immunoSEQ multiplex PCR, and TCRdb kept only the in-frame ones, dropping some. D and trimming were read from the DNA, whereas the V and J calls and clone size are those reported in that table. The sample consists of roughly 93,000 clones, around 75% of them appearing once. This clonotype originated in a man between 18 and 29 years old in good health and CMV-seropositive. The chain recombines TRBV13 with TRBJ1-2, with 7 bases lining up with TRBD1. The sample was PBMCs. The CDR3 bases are TGTGCCAGCAGCTTAGAAAACATGGTCGCAGGGGGGACTGGGGGCTACACCTTC. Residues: CASSLENMVAGGTGGYTF.